This TCR beta chain is drawn from a study of naive and memory T cell subsets. Regarding the study as a whole: Over 85% of naive TCR sequences appeared only once, unlike memory subsets. Each distinct alpha or beta sequence counts as one clonotype.

Remarks on this clonotype: What it recognizes is unknown.

Both TRBC1 and TRBC2 were covered by a beta constant-region primer of two equimolar oligonucleotides. TCRdb itself ran the UMI-ligation and nested PCR reads through MiXCR, one entry per CDR3 protein. The sample records around 90,000 distinct CDR3 sequences, 7% being singletons. This CDR3 is 13 amino acids long. Germline V gene lookup returns CDR1 LGHNA and CDR2 YSLEER. After removal of 5 bases from V and 8 bases from J, the junction contained 2 bases not matched to a gene. Sequencing used central memory CD4+ T cells from blood. The chain links TRBV4-3 to TRBJ2-1, with 11 bases fitting TRBD2. The TCR sequence derives from a human donor in good health. CDR3 residues: CASSGLAGDEQFF. CDR3 sequence (DNA): TGCGCCAGCAGCGGACTAGCGGGCGATGAGCAGTTCTTC.